These 16 T cell receptor beta chains were all obtained from the same sample, sequenced in a study of neurological immune-mediated disorders. From the 5' RACE reads, TCRdb called clonotypes with MiXCR, one entry per CDR3 protein. The sample shows some 31,000 distinct CDR3 sequences, roughly 4.4% of them seen only once. Material: PBMCs. The receptors originated from a man aged 18 to 30 in good health.

To note about this clonotype: It may be a read error: a sequence one base away is much more abundant. The rearrangement joins TRBV20-1 to TRBJ2-7; D is possibly TRBD2 (5 bases). The CDR3 totals 14 residues. Germline V gene lookup returns CDR1 DFQATT and CDR2 SNEGSKA (reference sequence). Trimming stripped 5 bases from V and 0 bases from J, with 14 bases between. CDR3 in DNA: TGCAGTGCTTCTGGTTGGGAGAGCTCCTACGAGCAGTACTTC. It codes for CSASGWESSYEQYF.

The table lists this clonotype with many counts. The junction departs from the called germline gene at one end, perhaps through a read error. This rearrangement joins TRBV20-1 to TRBJ1-2; D is ambiguous. The CDR3 contains 15 residues. CDR1 is DFQATT and CDR2 is SNEGSKA in the germline V gene (reference sequence). CDR3: CSARVRTGAPSGYTF. For the CDR3, the DNA is TGCAGTGCCAGAGTACGCACGGGAGCACCTTCCGGCTACACCTTC.

The rearrangement joins TRBV7-2 to TRBJ2-3; maybe TRBD2 (6 bases). Looked up from germline, CDR1 is SGHTA and CDR2 is FQGNSA. The CDR3 sequence is 15 residues long. V was pared by 1 base and J by 0 bases, with 8 bases between. The CDR3 sequence: CASSLVGGSTDTQYF. CDR3 DNA: TGTGCCAGCAGCTTAGTCGGGGGTAGCACAGATACGCAGTATTTT.

This clonotype was found many times. The chain joins TRBV20-1 to TRBJ2-1, with 8 bases matching TRBD2. With 5 bases clipped from V and 7 bases from J, the junction kept 7 bases outside the gene matches. The germline CDR1 and CDR2 sequences are DFQATT and SNEGSKA (reference sequence). This CDR3 is 13 amino acids long. CDR3 in amino acids: CSAGNSGNNEQFF. The CDR3 region has the DNA TGCAGTGCTGGAAATAGCGGGAATAATGAGCAGTTCTTC.

This clonotype was observed many times. The rearrangement joins TRBV6-9 to TRBJ1-1, with 8 positions matching TRBD1. Germline CDR1 MNHGY, CDR2 SVAAGI. This CDR3 spans 12 amino acids. V lost 5 bases and J lost 8; bases outside the gene matches: 4. CDR3 nucleotide sequence: TGTGCCAGCAGTACCCGGGACAGGGAAGCTTTCTTT. Amino acid sequence: CASSTRDREAFF.

In this sample, this clonotype turned up many times. The rearrangement links TRBV29-1 to TRBJ1-5; D uncertain. The CDR3 runs to 13 residues. CDR1 and CDR2 (germline): SQVTM, ANQGSEA. The germline V and J ends were trimmed by 7 bases and 2 bases, with 12 bases remaining between them. The CDR3 region is CSALGDGNQPQHF. The CDR3 DNA reads as TGCAGCGCCTTGGGAGATGGCAATCAGCCCCAGCATTTT.

This chain uses TRBV4-1 with TRBJ1-2; a possible D gene is TRBD1 (6 bases). Germline V gene data show CDR1 as MGHRA and CDR2 as YSYEKL. The CDR3 contains 15 residues. V was clipped by 3 bases and J by 0 bases, with 11 bases between them. In nucleotides, the CDR3 is TGCGCCAGCAGCCACACGGGGGCGGCTAACTATGGCTACACCTTC. Residues: CASSHTGAANYGYTF.

This clonotype was detected ten times or more. The V call is TRBV7-2, the J call TRBJ1-5; 8 bases match TRBD1. This CDR3 has 15 amino acids. Trimming removed 2 bases from V and 6 bases from J; junction bases left unmatched: 6. Germline CDR1 reads SGHTA; CDR2 reads FQGNSA. CDR3 sequence (DNA): TGTGCCAGCAGCTTAAATGGACAGGGAGGTCAGCCCCAGCATTTT. This codes for CASSLNGQGGQPQHF.

This clonotype has a count of ten or more. J is TRBJ1-5 and V is TRBV20-1; D is ambiguous. V was cut by 0 bases and J by 5 bases, with 11 bases left in between. Germline V gene sequence: CDR1 DFQATT, CDR2 SNEGSKA (reference sequence). The CDR3 loop spans 14 amino acids. In DNA, the CDR3 is TGCAGTGCTAGAGAGTTCCAGCAGGATCAGCCCCAGCATTTT. It encodes CSAREFQQDQPQHF.

This clonotype was recorded at least ten times. The V call is TRBV11-2, the J call TRBJ2-5, with TRBD2 matching 11 bases. Germline CDR1 SGHAT, CDR2 FQNNGV. V trimming: 6 bases; J trimming: 7 bases; junction bases outside the gene matches: 10. This CDR3 comprises 15 residues. Written as DNA, the CDR3 is TGTGCCAGCAGACCCGGGACTAGCGGCCGCGGGACCCAGTACTTC. Protein product: CASRPGTSGRGTQYF.

In its sample, this clonotype was seen many times. This chain connects TRBV6-5 to TRBJ1-5, with D uncertain. Germline lookup yields CDR1 MNHEY and CDR2 SVGAGI. The CDR3 covers 15 residues. Trimming shortened V by 2 bases and J by 0 bases, and 8 bases separated the two germline ends. CDR3 coding DNA: TGTGCCAGCAGTTACGCACAGTCTAGCAATCAGCCCCAGCATTTT. Translating gives CASSYAQSSNQPQHF.

The table lists this clonotype with many counts. The chain uses TRBV29-1 and TRBJ2-2, with D uncertain. V was cut by 4 bases and J by 1 base, with 4 bases left in between. The CDR3 is 12 amino acids. Germline loops: CDR1 SQVTM, CDR2 ANQGSEA. The CDR3 reads CSVALNTGELFF. In DNA, the CDR3 is TGCAGCGTTGCGCTGAACACCGGGGAGCTGTTTTTT.

This clonotype was found many times. This sequence joins TRBV7-2 and TRBJ2-5; D is uncertain. The CDR3 is 14 residues long. V lost 2 bases and J 3 bases, leaving 10 bases between the germline ends. Germline-derived CDR1 and CDR2 are SGHTA and FQGNSA. DNA of the CDR3: TGTGCCAGCAGCTTAAGTTACGGAAAAGAGACCCAGTACTTC. Translation: CASSLSYGKETQYF.

This clonotype showed up many times. V usage is TRBV30 and J usage is TRBJ2-4, with TRBD1 as a possible D gene (6 bases). V shed 6 bases and J shed 3 bases, with 18 bases lying between them. CDR1 is GTSNPN and CDR2 is SVGIG in the germline V gene (reference sequence). The CDR3 runs to 15 residues. The CDR3 bases are TGTGCCTGCCGCAGCTCAGGGGCAGGCAAAAACATTCAGTACTTC. Translating it yields CACRSSGAGKNIQYF.

This clonotype was picked up many times. The chain combines TRBV20-1 with TRBJ2-1, with TRBD2 matching 10 bases. CDR1 and CDR2 (germline): DFQATT, SNEGSKA (reference sequence). Losses at the gene ends were 2 bases for V and 9 bases for J; bases not matched to a gene: 10. CDR3 length: 15 amino acids. Written as DNA, the CDR3 is TGCAGTGCTAGATATCGGAGCGGGGGGGCCTTTGAGCAGTTCTTC. Translating gives CSARYRSGGAFEQFF.

This clonotype has a count of ten or more. The CDR3 loop is CASSYSDNYGYTF. DNA for the CDR3: TGTGCCAGCAGTTACTCGGACAACTATGGCTACACCTTC. This rearrangement joins TRBV6-2 or TRBV6-3 to TRBJ1-2; D is unresolved. This CDR3 has 13 amino acids. V was cut by 0 bases and J by 2 bases, with 4 bases left in between. Germline loops: CDR1 MNHEY, CDR2 SVGEGT.